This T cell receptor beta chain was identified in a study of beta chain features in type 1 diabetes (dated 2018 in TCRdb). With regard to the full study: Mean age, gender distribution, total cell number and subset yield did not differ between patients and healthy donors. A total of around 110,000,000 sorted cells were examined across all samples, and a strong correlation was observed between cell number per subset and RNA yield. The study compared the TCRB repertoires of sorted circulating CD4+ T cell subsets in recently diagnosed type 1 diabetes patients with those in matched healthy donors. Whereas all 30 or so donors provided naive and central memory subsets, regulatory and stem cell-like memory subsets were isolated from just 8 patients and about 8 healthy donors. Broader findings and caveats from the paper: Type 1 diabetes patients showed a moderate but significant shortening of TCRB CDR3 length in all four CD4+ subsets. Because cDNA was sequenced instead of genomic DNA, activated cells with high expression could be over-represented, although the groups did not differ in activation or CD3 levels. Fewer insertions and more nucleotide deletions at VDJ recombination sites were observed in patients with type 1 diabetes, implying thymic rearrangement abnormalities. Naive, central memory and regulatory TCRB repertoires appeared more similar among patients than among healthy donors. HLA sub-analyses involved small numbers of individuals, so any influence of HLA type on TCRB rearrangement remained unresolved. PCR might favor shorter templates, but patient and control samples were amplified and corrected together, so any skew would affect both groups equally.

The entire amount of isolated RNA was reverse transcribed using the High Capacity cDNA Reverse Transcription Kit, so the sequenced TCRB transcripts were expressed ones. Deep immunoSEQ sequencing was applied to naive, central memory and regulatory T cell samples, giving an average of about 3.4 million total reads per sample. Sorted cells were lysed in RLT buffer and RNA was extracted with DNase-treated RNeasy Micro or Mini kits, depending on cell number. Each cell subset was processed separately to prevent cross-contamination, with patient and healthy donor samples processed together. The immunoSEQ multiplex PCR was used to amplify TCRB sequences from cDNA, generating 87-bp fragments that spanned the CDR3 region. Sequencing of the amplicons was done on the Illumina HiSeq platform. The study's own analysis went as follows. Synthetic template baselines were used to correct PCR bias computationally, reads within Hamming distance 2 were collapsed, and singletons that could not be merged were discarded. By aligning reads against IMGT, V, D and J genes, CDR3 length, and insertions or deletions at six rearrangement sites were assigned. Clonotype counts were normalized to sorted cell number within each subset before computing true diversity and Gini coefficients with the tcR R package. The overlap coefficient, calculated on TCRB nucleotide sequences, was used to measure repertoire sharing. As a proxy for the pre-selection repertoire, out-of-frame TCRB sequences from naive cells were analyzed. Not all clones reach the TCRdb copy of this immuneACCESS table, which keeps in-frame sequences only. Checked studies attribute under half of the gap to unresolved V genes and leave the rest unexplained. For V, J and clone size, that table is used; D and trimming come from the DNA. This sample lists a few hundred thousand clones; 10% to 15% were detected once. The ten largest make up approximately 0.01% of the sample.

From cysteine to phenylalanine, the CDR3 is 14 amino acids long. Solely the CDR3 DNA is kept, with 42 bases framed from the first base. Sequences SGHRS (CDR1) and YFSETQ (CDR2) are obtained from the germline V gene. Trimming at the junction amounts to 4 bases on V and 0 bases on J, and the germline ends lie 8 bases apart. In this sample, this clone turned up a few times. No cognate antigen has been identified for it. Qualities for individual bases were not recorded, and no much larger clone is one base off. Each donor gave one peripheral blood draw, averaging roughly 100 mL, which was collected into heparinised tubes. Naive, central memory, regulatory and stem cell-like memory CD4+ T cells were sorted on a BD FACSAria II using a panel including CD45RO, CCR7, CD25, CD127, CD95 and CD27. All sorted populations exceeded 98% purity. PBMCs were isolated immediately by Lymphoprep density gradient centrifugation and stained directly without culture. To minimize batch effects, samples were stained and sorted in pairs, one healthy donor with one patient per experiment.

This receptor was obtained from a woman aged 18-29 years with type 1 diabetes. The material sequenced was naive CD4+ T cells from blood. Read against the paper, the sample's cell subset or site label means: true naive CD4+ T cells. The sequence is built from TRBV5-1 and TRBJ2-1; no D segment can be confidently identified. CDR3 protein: CASSPRGSYNEQFF. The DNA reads TGCGCCAGCAGCCCTAGAGGCTCCTACAATGAGCAGTTCTTC.